The clone carrying this TCR beta chain has ten or more counts. Its specificity is unknown. Sequencing libraries for TCR beta were prepared with iRepertoire HTBI primers and Arm-PCR of CDR3 regions. Using its own MiXCR run on the multiplex PCR reads, TCRdb lists one record per CDR3 protein. The sample has approximately 400,000 distinct CDR3 sequences; about 15% are singletons. These data are taken from a study of regulatory T cells in long-lasting Graves disease. Trimming pared 2 bases from V and 3 bases from J, leaving 12 bases between. Germline V lookup: CDR1 KGHDR, CDR2 SFDVKD. CDR3 length: 15 residues. Findings and limits, study-wide: Persistent disease samples used TRBV28, TRBJ1-2 and TRBJ2-5 preferentially. With a small sample size, accuracy may have been reduced.

Time point meaning: newly diagnosed GD, antithyroid drugs for less than 3 months. Researchers made the TCR library from RNA that was extracted from PBMCs. Peripheral blood, nine milliliters of it, was drawn into EDTA tubes. This sample also appeared in a second study, on T cells in Graves' hyperthyroidism and ophthalmopathy.

J is TRBJ1-2 and V is TRBV24-1; D remains ambiguous. The sequences come from peripheral blood mononuclear cells (PBMCs), collected at new diagnosis, from a patient treated with antithyroid drugs. The clonotype comes from a woman aged 25-40 years with Graves disease. The CDR3 DNA reads as TGTGCCACCAGTGATTCCACGACCGACTACTATGGCTACACCTTC. It yields the protein CATSDSTTDYYGYTF.